This TCR beta chain is from a study of OX40 agonist ivuxolimab in advanced cancers. Looking at the study overall: Ivuxolimab was an agonistic, fully human IgG2 monoclonal antibody directed against OX40 (CD134), a costimulatory receptor. Intravenous ivuxolimab was administered to patients every 2 weeks at six dose levels: 0.01, 0.1, 0.3, 1.5, 3 and 10 mg/kg. Among the 50 to 55 dose-escalation patients, some 20 had hepatocellular carcinoma, roughly 15 melanoma, 9 renal cell carcinoma and 9 head and neck cancer. The dose-escalation cohort was around 83% male with a mean age of about 60 years, ranging from 23 to 79. Patients were allowed to have had prior anti-PD-1, anti-PD-L1 or anti-CTLA-4 therapy, and around two fifths of the dose-escalation patients had been treated with checkpoint inhibitors. Partial responses occurred in three dose-escalation patients, of whom one had hepatocellular carcinoma and two had cutaneous melanoma. Peripheral TCRbeta sequencing was intended to test whether TCR sequence diversity was altered and clonal T-cell expansion was caused by ivuxolimab. The monotherapy dose-escalation portion (N of about 47 patients) of the phase I ivuxolimab trial is reported in the paper.

Details on this clone: What this receptor recognizes is not known. The sample holds no much larger clone one base away, and base qualities are not on file.

The trial excluded patients who had a history of autoimmune disease or were on systemic immunosuppression. Peripheral blood for TCR sequencing was collected from all dose cohorts at baseline, on cycle 4 day 1, and on cycle 7 day 1. The samples were drawn from a first-in-human, open-label, multicenter phase I dose-escalation trial of ivuxolimab. Adults with locally advanced or metastatic melanoma, renal cell carcinoma, hepatocellular carcinoma or head and neck squamous cell carcinoma were enrolled in the trial. Before TCR sequencing, CD4+ T cells and CD8+ T cells from peripheral blood were sorted into separate populations. For sequencing of the TCRbeta CDR3 region, genomic DNA was extracted from the sorted cells. TCRbeta CDR3 regions were sequenced using the immunoSEQ Assay. Drawn from immuneACCESS, this table holds only the in-frame rearrangements with V and J called that TCRdb kept. Clones are partly lost; checked studies trace under half to an unresolved V gene and leave the rest unexplained. The sample records 90,000 to 100,000 clones, roughly 95% of which are singletons. The ten largest clonotypes hold just over 2% of the sample.

The CDR3 contains 19 residues, cysteine and phenylalanine counted. Only CDR3 DNA remains: 57 bases, in frame from the first base. Trimming accounts for 0 bases at V and 0 bases at J, while the number of junction bases matched to no gene is 10. From a lookup of the germline V gene, CDR1 and CDR2 are MGHRA and YSYEKL. The paper's findings and limits, for the study overall: Low levels of normalized T-cell clonal expansion were also seen in some patients who did not respond. Partial responders in the 0.1-3.0 mg/kg groups had among the lowest normalized peripheral clonal expansion, especially among CD8+ T cells. At doses of 0.1 to 3.0 mg/kg, clonal expansion of both CD4+ and CD8+ blood T cells was observed from baseline to week 6. After ivuxolimab, expanded clones were on average more numerous among CD8+ T cells than among CD4+ T cells. Antigen specificity was not determined for the clonally expanded peripheral T cells.

The TCR was taken from an adult with an advanced solid tumor such as melanoma, head and neck, liver or kidney cancer. The V and J segments used are TRBV4-1 and TRBJ2-2; TRBD1 aligns with 7 central bases. Here the sequenced sample was CD4+ or CD8+ T cells sorted from blood, taken in a trial of the OX40 agonist ivuxolimab. At the DNA level, the sequence is TGCGCCAGCAGCCAAGATATCCAGGGGGTGTATTCGAACACCGGGGAGCTGTTTTTT. Its protein reads: CASSQDIQGVYSNTGELFF.